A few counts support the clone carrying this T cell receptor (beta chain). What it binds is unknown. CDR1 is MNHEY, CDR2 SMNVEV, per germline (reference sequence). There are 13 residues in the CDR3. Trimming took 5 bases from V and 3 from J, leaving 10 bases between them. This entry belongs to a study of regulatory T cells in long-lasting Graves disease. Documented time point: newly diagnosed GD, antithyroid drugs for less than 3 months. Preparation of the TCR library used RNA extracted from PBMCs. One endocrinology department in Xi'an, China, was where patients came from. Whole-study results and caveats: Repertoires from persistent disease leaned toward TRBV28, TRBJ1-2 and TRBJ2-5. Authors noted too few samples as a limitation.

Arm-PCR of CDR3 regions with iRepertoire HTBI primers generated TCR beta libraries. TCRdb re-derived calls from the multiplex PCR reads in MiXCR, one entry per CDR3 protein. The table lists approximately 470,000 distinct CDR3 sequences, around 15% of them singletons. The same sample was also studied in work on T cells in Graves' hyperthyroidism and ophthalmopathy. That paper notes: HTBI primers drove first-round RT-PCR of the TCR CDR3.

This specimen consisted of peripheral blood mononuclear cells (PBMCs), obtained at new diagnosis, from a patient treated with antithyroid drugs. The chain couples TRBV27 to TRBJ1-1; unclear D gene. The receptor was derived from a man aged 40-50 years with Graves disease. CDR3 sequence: CASSIREDTEAFF. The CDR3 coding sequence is TGTGCCAGCAGTATCCGGGAGGACACTGAAGCTTTCTTT.